This T cell receptor beta chain originates from a study of shared clonotypes between healthy human individuals. The junction had 5 bases not matched to a gene; V was cut back by 5 bases and J by 4 bases. The length of the CDR3 is 14 residues. The germline V gene encodes CDR1 LNHDA and CDR2 SQIVND (reference sequence). Regarding this clone: In the same sample, other DNA sequences code for this CDR3.

TCRdb keeps only in-frame clones here, not all; method: immunoSEQ multiplex PCR. The sample includes roughly 2,500,000 clones, roughly 93% of them seen just once. This chain joins TRBV19 and TRBJ1-2; TRBD1 aligns across 9 bases. This TCR was sampled from a man younger than 35 in good health. Some clones in this sample may be carry-over from other donors' samples. Sequences were obtained from naive CD4+ T cells from PBMCs. The subset is: CD45RA+ positively selected. CDR3 protein: CASSPRTGAYGYTF. The CDR3 DNA reads as TGTGCCAGTAGTCCGCGGACAGGGGCCTATGGCTACACCTTC.